The 9 T cell receptor beta chains below come from one sample, sequenced in a study of T cell responses to AZD1222 COVID-19 vaccine (dated by TCRdb to about 2021). The meaning of the sample's time point label: baseline before first vaccination. Preparation of the library involved the immunoSEQ multiplex PCR assay. Held by TCRdb, this immuneACCESS table contains in-frame sequences only and omits some clones. Under half of the omission traces to an unresolved V gene where checked; the cause of the rest is unknown. The sample records about 97,000 clones, approximately 90% of which are singletons. Of the sample, under 8.5% falls within the top ten clones. The sample consisted of peripheral blood, taken on day 0 of AZD1222 vaccination. The receptor source for this set is an adult in good health.

The chain uses TRBV6-2 or TRBV6-3 and TRBJ2-1; D may be TRBD1 or TRBD2 (6 bases each). Germline V lookup: CDR1 MNHEY, CDR2 SVGEGT. Between the trimmed V and J ends, which lost 2 bases and 4 bases, there was a span of 18 bases. This CDR3 is built from 17 residues. CDR3 in DNA: TGTGCCAGCAGTTACCCCGAGGGGGGTAGACGTTACAATGAGCAGTTCTTC. It translates to CASSYPEGGRRYNEQFF.

V usage is TRBV13 and J usage is TRBJ1-2, with D possibly being TRBD1 (6 bases). The CDR3 has 12 amino acids. The V gene lost 5 bases and the J gene lost 12 bases, with 16 bases spanning the gap. The germline CDR1 and CDR2 sequences are PRHDT and FYEKMQ (reference sequence). For the CDR3, the DNA is TGTGCCAGCAGCCAACCCAACAGGGCCCACACCTTC. It yields the protein CASSQPNRAHTF.

The chain is built from TRBV18 and TRBJ1-1; no clear D. This CDR3 has 14 residues. Germline CDR1 reads KGHSH; CDR2 reads LQKENI. The ends were cut back, 0 bases at V and 1 base at J, with 6 bases in the middle. The CDR3 region has the DNA TGTGCCAGCTCACCACCAGCACCGAACACTGAAGCTTTCTTT. Its translation: CASSPPAPNTEAFF.

V and J are TRBV5-5 and TRBJ2-7; 8 nucleotides align to TRBD1. The CDR3 has 15 amino acids. With 4 bases clipped from V and 5 bases from J, the junction kept 11 bases outside the gene matches. Looked up from germline, CDR1 is SGHKS and CDR2 is YYEKEE (reference sequence). The CDR3 loop is CASSPYPGGENEQYF. CDR3 coding DNA: TGTGCCAGCAGCCCCTACCCAGGGGGCGAAAACGAGCAGTACTTC.

The genes are TRBV5-1 and TRBJ1-6, with D hard to call. CDR3 length: 15 amino acids. Between the trimmed V and J ends, which lost 4 bases and 5 bases, there was a span of 13 bases. Germline CDR1 is SGHRS and CDR2 is YFSETQ. CDR3 in DNA: TGCGCCAGCAGCCTCCGGGAAGCCAATAATTCACCCCTCCACTTT. The encoded protein is CASSLREANNSPLHF. Using reference TRBV5-1 and TRBJ1-6 for the parts outside the CDR3, the full variable domain is KAGVTQTPRYLIKTRGQQVTLSCSPISGHRSVSWYQQTPGQGLQFLFEYFSETQRNKGNFPGRFSGRQFSNSRSEMNVSTLELGDSALYLCASSLREANNSPLHFGNGTRLTVT.

The chain employs TRBV4-2 and TRBJ2-2; possibly TRBD1 or TRBD2 for D (7 bases each). CDR1 is LGHNA, CDR2 YNFKEQ, per germline. This CDR3 comprises 18 residues. Trimming removed 5 bases from V and 2 bases from J, with 21 bases in between. CDR3 residues: CASSSLQTGRGNTGELFF. Here the CDR3 DNA reads TGTGCCAGCAGCTCCCTCCAGACAGGGAGGGGCAACACCGGGGAGCTGTTTTTT.

This sequence joins TRBV3-1 (or the pseudogene TRBV3-2) and TRBJ2-2, with unresolved D. From germline, CDR1 is LGHDT and CDR2 YNNKEL (reference sequence). This CDR3 is 13 amino acids long. The V end lost 7 bases, the J end lost 8 bases, and 14 bases lay between the germline ends. The CDR3 sequence is CASISGATGELFF. The CDR3 DNA reads TGTGCCAGCATAAGTGGCGCTACTGGGGAGCTGTTTTTT.

The chain is built from TRBV7-9 and TRBJ1-5; no clear D gene. Trimming removed 4 bases from V and 5 bases from J, with 9 bases in between. Germline CDR1 and CDR2: SEHNR and FQNEAQ (reference sequence). This CDR3 contains 13 residues. The CDR3 spells CASSSSVDQPQHF. CDR3 coding DNA: TGTGCCAGCAGCTCGTCGGTGGATCAGCCCCAGCATTTT.

The V call is TRBV7-9, the J call TRBJ1-2; the match to TRBD1 covers 7 bases. Germline loops: CDR1 SEHNR, CDR2 FQNEAQ (reference sequence). The CDR3 is made up of 14 amino acids. V dropped 3 bases and J dropped 2; count of bases not matched to a gene: 3. CDR3 sequence reads: CASSFSTGNYGYTF. The CDR3 coding sequence is TGTGCCAGCAGCTTCTCGACAGGGAACTATGGCTACACCTTC. The full variable domain, in which reference TRBV7-9 and TRBJ1-2 provide the parts outside the CDR3, is DTGVSQNPRHKITKRGQNVTFRCDPISEHNRLYWYRQTLGQGPEFLTYFQNEAQLEKSRLLSDRFSAERPKGSFSTLEIQRTEQGDSAMYLCASSFSTGNYGYTFGSGTRLTVV.